This T cell receptor beta chain originates from a study of cytomegalovirus exposure and HLA in healthy donors. Study-wide points: TCR beta V- and J-gene trimming, according to a later analysis, was linked to a missense DCLRE1C variant. TCR association rates varied by HLA locus in a later analysis, with DRB1 highest and HLA-C lowest. Indistinguishable V segments, including TRBV6-2 and TRBV6-3, were excluded.

V lost 5 bases and J 3 bases, leaving 20 bases between the germline ends. This CDR3 has 16 residues. Germline loops: CDR1 MNHEY, CDR2 SMNVEV (reference sequence). Primers for the PCR totalled 60 Vbeta and 13 Jbeta. Authors' analysis steps: The count from a later analysis was 79 million or so unique TCR beta chains, around 10 million of them shared. Sequenced by immunoSEQ multiplex PCR; TCRdb stores in-frame clones only, minus some. D and trimming come from the DNA, and the V and J calls and clone size come from that table. The sample records roughly 96,000 clones, 60% to 75% being singletons. Note on this clone: The antigen remains unidentified.

This rearrangement joins TRBV27 to TRBJ2-7; a possible D gene is TRBD2 (6 bases). This clonotype was obtained from an older woman in good health and CMV-seropositive. Sequenced: PBMCs. The CDR3 loop is CASSVGGFLRGYEQYF. The CDR3 nucleotides are TGTGCCAGCAGTGTTGGAGGGTTCCTTCGTGGCTACGAGCAGTACTTC.